These 24 T cell receptor beta chains came from one sample sequenced in a study of T cells in women clearing cervical HPV infection. The data were produced by immunoSEQ multiplex PCR, yet TCRdb's version contains in-frame clones alone and is incomplete. The listing records fewer than 40,000 clones. The sample comprised blood buffy coat. Receptors were obtained from a woman aged 18-70 years with a cervical HPV16 infection that either progressed to CIN3+ or cleared (not recorded which).

On this clone itself: The CDR3 end falls 3 residues outside the read, so it is completed with the germline J gene. J is TRBJ2-7 and V is TRBV20-1, with 7 bases matching TRBD2. Germline trimming cut 3 bases from V and 1 base from J; bases unmatched to any gene: 9. The CDR3 loop spans 15 amino acids. Germline-derived CDR1 and CDR2 are DFQATT and SNEGSKA (reference sequence). CDR3 bases read: TGCAGTGCTAGGGTGACTAGCACCTATTCCTACGAG. This codes for CSARVTSTYSYE. The complete CDR3 protein is CSARVTSTYSYEQYF.

With respect to this clone: The read ends 3 residues shy of where the CDR3 ends; the end is completed using the germline J gene. This chain connects TRBV7-6 to TRBJ2-7; D may be TRBD1 (5 bases). Trimming took 4 bases from V and 5 from J, leaving 21 bases between them. There are 16 residues in the CDR3. The germline gives CDR1 SGHVS, CDR2 FNYEAQ. CDR3 sequence reads: CASSSTHRQRGDEQYF. Incomplete CDR3 DNA: TGTGCCAGCAGCTCGACCCATAGACAGAGAGGAGACGAG.

As regards this clone: The CDR3 is cut off 3 residues early in the read; its end comes from the germline J gene. This chain connects TRBV7-8 to TRBJ2-7; D gene unclear. This CDR3 region has 15 residues. Looked up from germline, CDR1 is SGHVS and CDR2 is FQNEAQ. V shed 2 bases and J shed 1 base, with 12 bases lying between them. The chain's CDR3 is CASSLSPGGSYEQYF. The sequenced CDR3 bases are TGTGCCAGCAGCTTAAGCCCTGGCGGTTCCTACGAG.

Turning to this clone: From the germline J gene comes the end of the CDR3, since the read stops 3 residues before it. The V call is TRBV7-9, the J call TRBJ1-1; 8 bases are shared with TRBD1. Germline V gives CDR1 SEHNR, CDR2 FQNEAQ (reference sequence). V dropped 4 bases and J dropped 2; count of bases not matched to a gene: 3. This CDR3 is built from 14 residues. The CDR3 sequence: CASSWTGSNTEAFF. The DNA read from the CDR3 is TGTGCCAGCAGCTGGACAGGGAGCAACACTGAA.

Turning to this clone: The observed sequence ends 3 residues before the CDR3 terminus, with the missing tail filled in from the germline J gene. The rearrangement joins TRBV18 to TRBJ2-2, with 8 bases aligning to TRBD2. The V gene end was trimmed by 5 bases and the J gene end by 0 bases; junction bases not matched to a gene: 5. The CDR3 has 16 residues. In germline, CDR1 is KGHSH, CDR2 LQKENI. The CDR3 here is CASSYAGGPNTGELFF. The part of the CDR3 DNA that was read is TGTGCCAGCTCATACGCGGGAGGCCCGAACACCGGGGAG.

Comment on this clone: With the read ending 3 residues before the CDR3 end, the germline J gene is used to fill in that end. The rearrangement links TRBV20-1 to TRBJ2-1; 13 bases are shared with TRBD2. The CDR3 runs to 14 residues. Germline V gene sequence: CDR1 DFQATT, CDR2 SNEGSKA (reference sequence). V lost 6 bases to trimming and J lost 6 bases; unmatched junction nucleotides: 5. The CDR3 is CSAVRTSGGNEQFF. The CDR3 bases that were read are TGCAGTGCCGTTCGGACTAGCGGGGGCAATGAG.

With regard to this clone: The read ends 3 residues early relative to the CDR3; the germline J gene fills the gap. V and J are TRBV27 and TRBJ2-5, with D possibly matching TRBD1 (5 bases). V was clipped by 3 bases and J by 5 bases, with 13 bases between them. The CDR3 length is 14 residues. From germline, CDR1 is MNHEY and CDR2 SMNVEV (reference sequence). The CDR3 DNA, read in part, is TGTGCCAGCAGTTTCCAGGGTAACGGGGAGACC. Translated: CASSFQGNGET. The full CDR3 protein reads CASSFQGNGETQYF.

About this clone: The read comes to an end 3 residues before the CDR3 does, leaving the germline J gene to fill in the end. The V call is TRBV5-6, the J call TRBJ1-2; TRBD1 aligns across 8 bases. The CDR3 has 13 amino acids. In germline, CDR1 is SGHDT, CDR2 YYEEEE. Germline trimming cut 3 bases from V and 7 bases from J; bases unmatched to any gene: 5. Here the CDR3 reads CASSSTGGPGYTF. CDR3 DNA (partial): TGTGCCAGCAGCTCCACAGGGGGACCTGGC.

As regards this clone: With the read ending 3 residues before the CDR3 end, the germline J gene is used to fill in that end. The chain uses TRBV2 and TRBJ2-3; the D gene is possibly TRBD2 (7 bases). The V and J ends lost 3 bases and 1 base respectively, with 14 bases between them. CDR1 and CDR2 from the germline V gene are SNHLY and FYNNEI. The CDR3 consists of 16 residues. The sequenced part of the CDR3 DNA is TGTGCCAGCAGTGAGCTTGGGGGGGCCCGCACAGATACG. Translated, it gives CASSELGGARTDT. The whole CDR3 sequence is CASSELGGARTDTQYF.

The sequenced CDR3 bases are TGTGCCAGTAGTATGGCCCGAGATGGGGCCAACGTC. Translating gives CASSMARDGANV. The full-length CDR3 reads as CASSMARDGANVLTF. The gene calls are TRBV19 and TRBJ2-6; D ambiguous. The read ends 3 residues shy of where the CDR3 ends; the end is completed using the germline J gene. Germline V gene lookup returns CDR1 LNHDA and CDR2 SQIVND (reference sequence). The CDR3 spans 15 residues. With 3 bases removed from V and 3 bases from J, the gap between germline ends came to 9 bases.

A word on this clone: The read stops 3 residues short of the end of the CDR3; the missing end is completed from the germline J gene. The genes are TRBV2 and TRBJ1-4; 7 positions match TRBD1. Germline V CDR1 and CDR2: SNHLY, FYNNEI. This CDR3 region has 13 residues. The trim removed 6 bases at V and 2 bases at J, leaving 0 bases unmatched. Incomplete CDR3 DNA: TGTGCCAGCAGACAGGGGACTAATGAAAAA. It codes for CASRQGTNEK. The whole CDR3 protein reads CASRQGTNEKLFF.

Of note for this clone: The DNA ends 3 residues before the CDR3 does, and the rest of the CDR3 is filled in from the germline J gene. The J gene is TRBJ2-5, the V gene TRBV4-1; a weak D match, TRBD2 (6 bases). Germline V gene sequence: CDR1 MGHRA, CDR2 YSYEKL. The CDR3 consists of 13 residues. Trimming stripped 4 bases from V and 3 bases from J, with 9 bases between. The CDR3 loop reads CASSLAVEETQYF. Incomplete CDR3 DNA: TGCGCCAGCAGCCTAGCGGTGGAAGAGACC.

Concerning this clone: Coverage ceases 3 residues before the CDR3 finishes, and the germline J gene fills in the end. This chain uses TRBV19 with TRBJ2-1, with 8 bases aligning to TRBD1. The CDR3 is 16 amino acids. With V trimmed by 5 bases and J by 7 bases, 13 bases remained unmatched. Germline CDR1 is LNHDA and CDR2 is SQIVND (reference sequence). The CDR3 region is CASSLRTGRLTNEQFF. The part of the CDR3 DNA that was read is TGTGCCAGTAGTCTCCGGACAGGGAGGTTGACAAATGAG.

Turning to this clone: The observed sequence ends 3 residues before the CDR3 terminus, with the missing tail filled in from the germline J gene. Other DNA sequences in the same sample also yield this CDR3. J is TRBJ2-3 and V is TRBV14; TRBD2 might be the D (6 bases). Germline loops: CDR1 SGHDN, CDR2 FVKESK. V was clipped by 4 bases and J by 6 bases, with 14 bases between them. There are 14 residues in the CDR3. The sequenced CDR3 bases are TGTGCCAGCAGCCTCGCGGGGCTCGGGGATACG. Encoded protein: CASSLAGLGDT. The whole CDR3 region reads CASSLAGLGDTQYF.

Turning to this clone: The CDR3 end is not reached by the read, which stops 3 residues before it; the germline J gene fills it in. J is TRBJ2-1 and V is TRBV20-1; D may match TRBD1 or TRBD2 (9 bases each). The V end lost 6 bases, the J end lost 5 bases, and 23 bases lay between the germline ends. The CDR3 consists of 16 residues. The germline gives CDR1 DFQATT, CDR2 SNEGSKA (reference sequence). This chain's CDR3 is CSAPDRGASGNNEQFF. The CDR3 DNA, read in part, is TGCAGTGCCCCGGACAGGGGTGCTAGCGGGAACAATGAG.

About this clone itself: The read terminates 3 residues ahead of where the CDR3 ends, so the germline J gene completes it. The rearrangement uses TRBV9 and TRBJ2-3; weak D call: TRBD1 (5 bases). This CDR3 is 14 amino acids long. CDR1 is SGDLS, CDR2 YYNGEE, per germline. Trimming pared 0 bases from V and 2 bases from J, leaving 7 bases between. The CDR3 spells CASSVAGNTDTQYF. The DNA read from the CDR3 is TGTGCCAGCAGCGTAGCAGGGAACACAGATACG.

Points on this clone: The read terminates 3 residues ahead of where the CDR3 ends, so the germline J gene completes it. This chain uses TRBV5-1 with TRBJ1-2, with 7 bases that match TRBD1. After removal of 2 bases from V and 2 bases from J, the junction contained 3 bases not matched to a gene. The CDR3 sequence is 14 residues long. CDR1 SGHRS and CDR2 YFSETQ come from the germline V gene. The covered CDR3 bases are TGCGCCAGCAGCTTCCGGGACAGCAACTATGGC. Protein sequence: CASSFRDSNYG. The full CDR3 sequence reads CASSFRDSNYGYTF.

A note on this clone: With the read ending 3 residues before the CDR3 end, the germline J gene is used to fill in that end. The rearrangement joins TRBV5-4 to TRBJ2-1; 10 nucleotides agree with TRBD2. Germline V gives CDR1 SGHNT, CDR2 YYREEE (reference sequence). The CDR3 length is 16 residues. V trimming: 2 bases; J trimming: 3 bases; junction bases outside the gene matches: 5. The covered CDR3 bases are TGTGCCAGCAGCTTAGGAGCGGGAGGGATCTACAATGAG. This encodes CASSLGAGGIYNE. The CDR3 in full is CASSLGAGGIYNEQFF.

In regard to this clone: The read ends 3 residues before the CDR3 terminus; that terminus is restored from the germline J gene. The chain has TRBV20-1 and TRBJ2-3, with TRBD2 identical over 8 bases. Germline trimming cut 6 bases from V and 4 bases from J; bases unmatched to any gene: 9. CDR3 length: 14 amino acids. Looked up from germline, CDR1 is DFQATT and CDR2 is SNEGSKA (reference sequence). CDR3 in amino acids: CSAPREGFADTQYF. The CDR3 bases that were read are TGCAGTGCACCCCGGGAGGGGTTCGCAGATACG.

Concerning this clone itself: The read is 3 residues too short to cover the CDR3 end, so that end is filled in from the germline J gene. The chain joins TRBV7-2 to TRBJ2-7; maybe TRBD2 (5 bases). The CDR3 has 15 residues. The ends were cut back, 6 bases at V and 0 bases at J, with 15 bases in the middle. CDR1 is SGHTA, CDR2 FQGNSA, per germline. CDR3 DNA (partial): TGTGCCAGCAGACAAGGACTTACCAGCTCCTACGAG. Translation: CASRQGLTSSYE. The full CDR3 sequence reads CASRQGLTSSYEQYF.

On this clone itself: The CDR3 is cut off 3 residues early in the read; its end comes from the germline J gene. This chain links TRBV11-1 with TRBJ2-7; 10 nucleotides line up with TRBD1. The junction had 7 bases not matched to a gene; V was cut back by 3 bases and J by 5 bases. Germline V CDR1 and CDR2: SGHAT, FQDESV (reference sequence). This CDR3 is 15 amino acids long. CDR3 sequence reads: CASSFRDRGYDEQYF. CDR3 bases read: TGTGCCAGCAGCTTCCGGGACAGGGGATACGACGAG.

Notes on this clone: The CDR3 is cut off 3 residues early in the read; its end comes from the germline J gene. This rearrangement joins TRBV5-1 to TRBJ1-1, with 11 bases matching TRBD1. This CDR3 is 15 amino acids long. The V segment lost 4 bases and the J segment 2 bases; nucleotides outside the gene matches: 4. The V gene's germline CDR1 is SGHRS and CDR2 YFSETQ. The DNA read from the CDR3 is TGCGCCAGCAGCAAAGGGACAGGGGGAAACACTGAA. This sequence encodes CASSKGTGGNTE. The CDR3 in its entirety is CASSKGTGGNTEAFF. Supplemented by reference TRBV5-1 and TRBJ1-1, the full variable domain reads KAGVTQTPRYLIKTRGQQVTLSCSPISGHRSVSWYQQTPGQGLQFLFEYFSETQRNKGNFPGRFSGRQFSNSRSEMNVSTLELGDSALYLCASSKGTGGNTEAFFGQGTRLTVV.

Concerning this clone: From the germline J gene comes the end of the CDR3, since the read stops 3 residues before it. The chain carries TRBV11-1 and TRBJ2-5; 12 nucleotides line up with TRBD1. Unmatched junction bases numbered 6, after V lost 5 bases and J lost 5 bases. Germline CDR1 reads SGHAT; CDR2 reads FQDESV (reference sequence). This CDR3 has 15 residues. The covered CDR3 bases are TGTGCCAGCAGCAAGGGACAGGGGGCGGCCGAGACC. Protein sequence: CASSKGQGAAET. The full CDR3 reads CASSKGQGAAETQYF.

To note about this clone: The CDR3 end is not reached by the read, which stops 3 residues before it; the germline J gene fills it in. The chain employs TRBV19 and TRBJ2-3, with 8 bases that match TRBD2. CDR1 and CDR2 (germline): LNHDA, SQIVND (reference sequence). After removal of 7 bases from V and 4 bases from J, the junction contained 7 bases not matched to a gene. This CDR3 has 14 amino acids. The sequenced CDR3 bases are TGTGCCAGTAAATCTAGCGGGCTAGCAGATACG. As protein: CASKSSGLADT. The complete CDR3 protein is CASKSSGLADTQYF.